This TCR beta chain comes out of a study of T cell changes during pregnancy in multiple sclerosis. Germline loops: CDR1 SGHRS, CDR2 YFSETQ. The CDR3 runs to 13 residues. Trimming cost V 3 bases and J 8 bases; bases outside gene matches: 4. Generated by immunoSEQ multiplex PCR, the TCRdb table keeps only in-frame clones and is missing some. The sample includes about 64,000 clones, about 92% of them seen just once. J is TRBJ2-1 and V is TRBV5-1; TRBD1 aligns across 8 bases. This TCR was recovered from a female donor in good health, enrolled as a control in a pregnancy study. Sample: peripheral blood, taken in the second trimester of pregnancy. The CDR3 DNA follows: TGCGCCAGCAGCTGGACAGGGACCCATGAGCAGTTCTTC. It specifies CASSWTGTHEQFF.